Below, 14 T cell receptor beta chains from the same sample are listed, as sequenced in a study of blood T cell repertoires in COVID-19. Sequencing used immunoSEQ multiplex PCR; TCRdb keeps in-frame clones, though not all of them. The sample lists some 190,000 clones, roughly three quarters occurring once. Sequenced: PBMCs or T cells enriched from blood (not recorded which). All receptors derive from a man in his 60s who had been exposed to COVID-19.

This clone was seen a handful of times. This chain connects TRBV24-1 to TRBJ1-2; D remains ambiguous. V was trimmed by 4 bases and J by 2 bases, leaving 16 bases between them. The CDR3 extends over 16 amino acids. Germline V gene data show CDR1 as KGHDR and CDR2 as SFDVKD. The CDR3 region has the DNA TGTGCCACCAGTGACTCGGTGAGTTTCGGGAACTATGGCTACACCTTC. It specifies CATSDSVSFGNYGYTF.

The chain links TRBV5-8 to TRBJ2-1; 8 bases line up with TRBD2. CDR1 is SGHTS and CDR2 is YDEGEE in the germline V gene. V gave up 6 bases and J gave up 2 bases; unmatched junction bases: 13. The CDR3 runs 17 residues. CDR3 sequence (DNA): TGTGCCAGCACCCAATCGAGGGGCGGGAGGCCCTACAATGAGCAGTTCTTC. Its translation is CASTQSRGGRPYNEQFF.

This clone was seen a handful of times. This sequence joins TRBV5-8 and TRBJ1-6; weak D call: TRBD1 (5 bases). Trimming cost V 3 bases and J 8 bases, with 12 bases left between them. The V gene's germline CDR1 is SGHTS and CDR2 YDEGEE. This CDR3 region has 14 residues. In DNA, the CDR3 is TGTGCCAGCAGCTCCCCGGGACTTTATTCACCCCTCCACTTT. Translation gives CASSSPGLYSPLHF.

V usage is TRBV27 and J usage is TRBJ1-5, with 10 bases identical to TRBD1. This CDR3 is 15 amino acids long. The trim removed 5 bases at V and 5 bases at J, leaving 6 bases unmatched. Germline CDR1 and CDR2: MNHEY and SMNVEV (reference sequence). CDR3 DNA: TGTGCCAGCAGTCCCGACAGGGGGCCCTATCAGCCCCAGCATTTT. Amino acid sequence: CASSPDRGPYQPQHF.

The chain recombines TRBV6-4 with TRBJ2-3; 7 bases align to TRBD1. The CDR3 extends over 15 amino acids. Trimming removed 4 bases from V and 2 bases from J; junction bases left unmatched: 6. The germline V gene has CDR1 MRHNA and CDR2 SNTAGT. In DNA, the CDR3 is TGTGCCAGCAGTGCCGGGACAGATGACACAGATACGCAGTATTTT. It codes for CASSAGTDDTDTQYF.

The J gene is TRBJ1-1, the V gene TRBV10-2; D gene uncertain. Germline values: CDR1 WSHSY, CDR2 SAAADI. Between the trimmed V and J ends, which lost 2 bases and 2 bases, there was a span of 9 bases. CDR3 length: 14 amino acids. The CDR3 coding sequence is TGCGCCAGCAGTGAGCTTGGAGCCAACACTGAAGCTTTCTTT. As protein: CASSELGANTEAFF.

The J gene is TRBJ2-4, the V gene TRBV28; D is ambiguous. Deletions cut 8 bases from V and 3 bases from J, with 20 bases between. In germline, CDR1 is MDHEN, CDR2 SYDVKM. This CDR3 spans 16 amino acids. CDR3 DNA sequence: TGTGCCAGCCTTGGTCTATGGCCGAGCGACAAAAACATTCAGTACTTC. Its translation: CASLGLWPSDKNIQYF.

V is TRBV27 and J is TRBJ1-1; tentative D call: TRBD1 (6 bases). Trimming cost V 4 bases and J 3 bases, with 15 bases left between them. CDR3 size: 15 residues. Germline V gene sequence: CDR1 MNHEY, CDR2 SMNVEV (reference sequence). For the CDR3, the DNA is TGTGCCAGCAGTTACACAGGGCCCGTCGACACTGAAGCTTTCTTT. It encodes CASSYTGPVDTEAFF.

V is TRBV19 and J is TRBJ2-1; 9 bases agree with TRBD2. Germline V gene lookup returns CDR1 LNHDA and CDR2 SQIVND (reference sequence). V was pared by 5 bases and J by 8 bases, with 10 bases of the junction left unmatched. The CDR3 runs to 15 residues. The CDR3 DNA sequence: TGTGCCAGTAGTGTTAGCGGGAGCATTTATGATGAGCAGTTCTTC. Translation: CASSVSGSIYDEQFF.

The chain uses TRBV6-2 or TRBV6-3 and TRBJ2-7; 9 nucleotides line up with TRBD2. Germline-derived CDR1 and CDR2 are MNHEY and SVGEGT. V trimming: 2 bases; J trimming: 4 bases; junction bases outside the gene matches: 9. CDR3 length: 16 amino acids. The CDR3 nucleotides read TGTGCCAGCAGTTACCCTACTAGCGGGTTCACTTACGAGCAGTACTTC. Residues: CASSYPTSGFTYEQYF.

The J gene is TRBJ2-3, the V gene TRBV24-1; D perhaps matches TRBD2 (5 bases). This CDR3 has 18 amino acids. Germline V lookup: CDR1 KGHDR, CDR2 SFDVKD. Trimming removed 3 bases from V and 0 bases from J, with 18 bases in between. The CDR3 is CATSDLAANSVSTDTQYF. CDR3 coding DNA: TGTGCCACCAGTGATCTCGCGGCCAATAGCGTTAGCACAGATACGCAGTATTTT.

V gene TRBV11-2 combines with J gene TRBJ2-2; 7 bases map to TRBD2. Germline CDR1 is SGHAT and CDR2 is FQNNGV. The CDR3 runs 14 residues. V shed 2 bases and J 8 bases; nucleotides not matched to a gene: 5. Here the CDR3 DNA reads TGTGCCAGCAGCTTACGGGGAGGGGCGGGGGAGCTGTTTTTT. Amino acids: CASSLRGGAGELFF.

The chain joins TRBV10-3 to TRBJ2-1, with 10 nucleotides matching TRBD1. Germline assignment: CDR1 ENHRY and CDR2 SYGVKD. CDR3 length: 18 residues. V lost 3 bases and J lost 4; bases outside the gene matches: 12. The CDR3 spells CAISDRDRGLPKYNEQFF. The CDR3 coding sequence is TGTGCCATCAGTGATCGGGACAGGGGACTCCCCAAATACAATGAGCAGTTCTTC.

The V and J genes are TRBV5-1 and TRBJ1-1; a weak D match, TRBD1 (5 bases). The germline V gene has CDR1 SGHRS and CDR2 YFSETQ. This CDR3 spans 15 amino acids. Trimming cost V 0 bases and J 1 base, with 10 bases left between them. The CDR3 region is CASSLVIGENTEAFF. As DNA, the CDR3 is TGCGCCAGCAGCTTGGTAATAGGGGAGAACACTGAAGCTTTCTTT.